Given below is one TCR beta chain in context. Its binding antigen is unknown. There are no base qualities to consult, and no much larger clone falls within one base. The data derive from a study of cytomegalovirus exposure and HLA in healthy donors (dated by TCRdb to about 2017). General notes on the study: In an earlier analysis of 550 to 750 of the donors, roughly 300 Gb of sequence data and about 110 million unique TCR beta sequences from about 190 million T cells were reported. Approximately 310 gigabases of sequencing data and approximately 84 million unique TCR sequences were included in an early release covering roughly 600 HLA-typed donors. Of the roughly 410 genotyped donors, roughly 76% were placed in the genetic ancestry cluster associated with self-reported Caucasian donors. The study was designed to test whether signatures of past pathogen exposure could be identified by cataloging public T cell receptors. Using immunosequencing, the study profiled T cell repertoires from about 650 subjects and related those repertoires to cytomegalovirus serostatus. Along with the roughly 670-subject first cohort, a separate validation cohort of approximately 110 different subjects was used. To predict cytomegalovirus infection status, the study combined high-throughput TCR immunosequencing, statistical association of individual TCRs with disease status, and machine learning. In a later analysis, previously published TCR beta repertoires from 500 to 750 donors were re-analyzed and high-resolution HLA genotyping was added so that TCR occurrence patterns could be studied. Rather than drawing on any new phenotypic data, the later analysis identified candidate immune exposures from TCR beta sequences and the way those sequences occurred across donors. In an earlier analysis of about 590 of the donors, high-throughput TCR beta sequencing was used to judge whether each TCR beta V gene segment behaved as functional or pseudogenic. Donor age, sex, ethnicity and CMV serostatus were compiled alongside the repertoire data. A later genetic analysis took genome-wide SNP genotypes for about three fifths of the roughly 670 donors and used that subset as a discovery cohort. All discovery cohort repertoires had been generated on a single sequencing platform. Class I and class II HLA loci were covered by the typing at four-digit resolution. The number of donors typed differed by locus, with about 629-630 for A, B, C, DRB1 and DQB1, around 520 for DQA1, some 570 for DPA1, and 450 to 480 for DPB1. Because of strong linkage in the cohort, roughly five DR-DQ haplotypes were treated as single units for association and clustering. Among 300 to 450 genotyped donors of the cohort, an average of 235,054 unique TCR beta nucleotide sequences were sequenced per donor, roughly 18% of them non-productive. Results the study describes overall, beyond this receptor: Across donors, most TCR sequences were observed very rarely, whereas some public TCRs were present in many individuals. A later genetic analysis associated a missense DCLRE1C variant with V-gene and J-gene trimming of TCR beta chains, and an independent cohort replicated the association. At a false discovery rate of 0.05, a later analysis linked under 20,000 TCR beta sequences to specific HLA alleles. In both the original and validation cohorts, the classifier was reported to diagnose cytomegalovirus status with high specificity and sensitivity. In an earlier analysis of about 600 of the donors, most TCR beta V segments appeared in productive rearrangements about 87% or about 30% of the time, broadly matching IMGT annotations. The cohort was sequenced for TCR beta chains only, and without alpha or paired-chain data the features that could be detected were limited. It was suggested by the authors that the approach could potentially be generalized to other disease states and immunological phenotypes. A few of the identified cytomegalovirus-associated TCR beta chains were confirmed in vitro to be specific for cytomegalovirus antigens. Assigning TCR associations to individual alleles was difficult when HLA alleles, especially DR and DQ, strongly co-occurred. Most CMV-associated TCR beta chains appeared to be HLA-restricted in a later analysis, and the HLA associations seemed to be driven largely by CMV exposure. Because HLA typing was missing for some donors at each locus, association tests included only the typed subset. In a later analysis, HLA-associated TCR beta chains were found to be more clonally expanded and to have lower generation probabilities than equally common non-associated chains. Presence/absence analyses assumed roughly uniform sequencing depth across donors, an assumption that may not hold. Correlated functional status among segregating V segments might reflect linkage disequilibrium, but an unknown experimental factor could not be ruled out. Some IMGT-functional V segments, including TRBV6-2 and TRBV6-3, could not be told apart with the 87-base-pair reads, so those segments were excluded. A later analysis found that TCR association rates varied across HLA loci, with DRB1 alleles showing the most associated TCRs and HLA-C alleles the fewest. According to a later analysis, parvovirus B19, influenza, CMV and Epstein-Barr virus appeared linked to several top co-occurrence clusters. According to a later genetic analysis, donors in an Asian-associated ancestry cluster had fewer N-insertions in productive TCRs than the approximately 690-donor mean. In the study, about 150 TCR beta chains were listed as associated with cytomegalovirus. A further reported finding was that TCR beta sequences accurately predicted the HLA-A and HLA-B alleles for most subjects in the first cohort. The sequencing pipeline was judged likely to have produced a cluster of highly shared sequence variants as a technical artifact. Because counts were too low, more than 15 rarely observed V segments, including chromosome 9 orphons, were left out of the earlier analysis of 500 to 650 of the donors. For the cohort, immune exposure information was limited to CMV serostatus.

The cohort was made up of 666 healthy bone marrow donors. Cohort members were all nominally healthy when sampled, although unrecorded immune exposures were likely present. The donor tested CMV seronegative and was one of the 352 seronegative cohort members. A peripheral blood sample was collected from each donor, and TCR beta sequencing was performed on peripheral blood mononuclear cells. The Qiagen DNeasy Blood Extraction Kit was used to extract genomic DNA from the blood cell samples. Library preparation employed the immunoSEQ multiplex PCR assay. The multiplex PCR relied on a mix of 60 forward primers for TCR Vbeta segments and 13 reverse primers for TCR Jbeta segments. Amplification of the CDR3 region of rearranged TCR beta genes was performed with a multiplex PCR assay on genomic DNA. The Illumina HiSeq System was used to sequence the amplified TCR beta libraries as 87-base-pair reads. The study's processing was this. A later analysis tallied 70 million to 100 million unique TCR beta chains across the roughly 610 repertoires, and around 10 million of those chains were shared by two or more donors. Raw reads were error-corrected and collapsed into unique sequences by a nearest-neighbor algorithm in which closely related sequences were merged to remove PCR and sequencing errors. V, D and J gene segments were assigned by aligning CDR3 sequences to IMGT reference sequences. For a sequence to be retained, at least a six-nucleotide match to both a V gene segment and a J gene segment was required. Rearrangements were called productive when the CDR3 lacked stop codons and stayed in frame with V and J; all others were non-productive. CDR3 was defined according to IMGT convention as the region running from the second conserved V-encoded cysteine to the conserved J-encoded phenylalanine. The earlier analysis of about 530 of the donors excluded any sequence lacking an unambiguous match to a single V gene segment. In an earlier analysis of several hundred of the donors, V segments were called functional above 56.7% productive rearrangements and were called segregating when the between-donor standard deviation exceeded 5%. A statistical classification framework was developed to diagnose cytomegalovirus status using the catalog of TCR beta chain sequences. In a later analysis, V and J genes were assigned by comparing TCR nucleotide sequences against IMGT/GENE-DB human TR gene sequences. Using the TCRdist pipeline, a later analysis assigned CDR3 sequences along with most-parsimonious VDJ recombination scenarios. In a later analysis, each TCR beta chain was defined by its CDR3 amino acid sequence together with its V-gene family, and reads without a unique V-gene family were excluded. To address suspected cross-contamination and a sequencing artifact, a later analysis removed a few hundred highly shared, low-generation-probability nucleotide sequences. For each public chain, a later analysis derived a clonal expansion index from normalized ranks of inferred template counts within each repertoire. Generation probabilities in a later analysis came from a VDJ recombination model fitted to out-of-frame rearrangements, and those results were checked against IGoR. A later analysis scored TCR-TCR, TCR-HLA and TCR-CMV co-occurrence with hypergeometric tests, applying a repertoire-size bias correction to TCR pairs. A later analysis estimated false discovery rates by permuting HLA or CMV assignments 20 times. In a later analysis, co-occurring TCRs were grouped using DBSCAN, with TCRdist sequence similarity added in when clustering inside HLA-allele-positive subsets. Repertoires with fewer than 30,000 or more than 120,000 public chains were left out of co-occurrence clustering, as were five repertoires with anomalous nucleotide sharing. Sourced from immuneACCESS, this table was stored by TCRdb with only in-frame sequences that have V and J called. A share of the clones is absent; for the studies checked, an unresolved V gene accounts for under half, and the remainder has no known explanation. For V, J and clone size, that table is used; D and trimming come from the DNA. The sample records around 100,000 clones, roughly 85% of which are singletons. About 3.9% of the sample rests with the top ten.

According to the germline V gene, CDR1 reads SGHVS and CDR2 reads FQNEAQ. The CDR3, from cysteine to phenylalanine, totals 14 residues. The retained sequence is limited to the CDR3, 42 bases, with the frame set at the first base. Trimming leaves V shorter by 5 bases and J shorter by 3 bases, with the junction holding 6 bases beyond the gene matches. Input material: PBMCs. This TCR came from a man aged 30-40 years in good health and CMV-seronegative. This chain joins TRBV7-8 to TRBJ2-7; 8 of the junction bases match TRBD1. DNA sequence: TGTGCCAGCAGCCCCCGAGACAGGGGCTACGAGCAGTACTTC. This gives the protein CASSPRDRGYEQYF.